Detailed here is one T cell receptor beta chain. Its antigen is currently not known. No base quality values were provided; no much bigger clone lies one nucleotide off. According to the study, the label for this sample's time point signals: neoterminal ileum biopsy at postoperative endoscopy, about 6 months after surgery. Eligible patients were adults with ileal or ileocolonic Crohn's disease who had an indication for ileocolonic resection. Before DNA extraction, whole ileal mucosal biopsies were kept frozen at -80 degrees C. Genomic DNA was extracted from frozen whole biopsies using a TRizol-based method and was quantified with a NanoDrop 2000 spectrophotometer. The V and J ends are trimmed by 4 bases and 7 bases, leaving 27 bases between them. CDR3 length: 18 amino acids, cysteine to phenylalanine. Only the CDR3 region is kept as DNA, spanning 54 bases read in frame from base 1. Reading the germline V gene gives CDR1 SGHRS and CDR2 YFSETQ.

The sample is drawn from a study of T cell repertoires in ileal Crohn's disease (dated by TCRdb to between 2018 and 2020). Some background on the complete study: Median disease duration was around eight years, and roughly 35% of patients were identified as active smokers at the time of surgery. Every patient underwent surgery because of a complication, which was stricturing disease in about 61% of cases and penetrating disease in about 39%. Roughly half of the patients were given postoperative therapy, with ten to eleven receiving thiopurines and 18 receiving anti-TNF agents. The M6 samples were biopsies of the neoterminal ileum collected during postoperative colonoscopy. The TCR repertoire was analysed in approximately 61 patients with Crohn's disease drawn from a prospective multicentre cohort. The study ran alongside a multicentre cohort designed to identify predictors of early endoscopic recurrence after ileocolonic resection. Endoscopic postoperative recurrence was defined as a Rutgeerts score above i0. A total of around 170 mucosal samples from roughly 60 patients were sequenced, collected from several sites on the surgical specimen as well as at postoperative endoscopy. General findings and caveats noted by the study authors: Mucosal CD4 and CD8 T cells were sorted and sequenced only in a subgroup of patients, whose size was not stated. Compared with non-smokers, patients who were active smokers at surgery showed a significantly higher proportion of clonal expansions (25.9% vs 17.9%, p=0.02). Higher percentages of high-frequency clones at the time of surgery were linked to endoscopic recurrence, and every patient with clonality above 26.8% (18/57) had recurrence. More high-frequency clones were carried by sorted CD8 T cells than by CD4 T cells, suggesting that mucosal expansions were mainly CD8. The timing of postoperative endoscopy varied within the first year after surgery, and the median delay was approximately 7 months.

For commercial TCRB immunosequencing, about 500 nanograms of biopsy DNA were submitted for each sample. CDR3 regions were amplified from genomic DNA by Adaptive Biotechnology using a two-step, amplification bias-controlled multiplex PCR. In the first PCR, primers covered every V and J gene segment, and in the second PCR, barcodes and Illumina adapters were added. An Illumina instrument was used to sequence the CDR3 libraries. The original methods were these. Analysis combined the vendor-provided pipelines with custom analysis of raw data in R/Bioconductor under R version 3.3.0. Clonality, which ranges from 0 to 1, was calculated as the inverse of the normalised Shannon entropy across all productive clones. High-frequency clones were defined as the repertoire share of the top 100 clones, retaining only clones passing a 95% confidence test. The Simpson index measured repertoire diversity, and the Morisita-Horn index measured overlap between samples. TCRdb retrieved this table from immuneACCESS and kept in-frame rearrangements only. Not all clones are present; in checked studies, unresolved V genes account for under half, and no reason is known for the remainder. Clonal size and the V and J genes are those of that table, whereas D and trimming came from the DNA. This sample has about 59,000 clones in its table, and roughly nine tenths of those were observed once. Of the sample, approximately 2% falls within the top ten clones.

The sequence derives from an adult with Crohn's disease. In this chain, TRBV5-1 is recombined with TRBJ2-1; the D gene is possibly TRBD1, with 7 bases matching. Source material: ileal tissue. The CDR3 here reads CASSTDSTDRAGRNEQFF. The DNA sequence is as follows: TGCGCCAGCAGCACCGACTCAACCGACAGGGCAGGGAGGAATGAGCAGTTCTTC.